This entry lists 5 T cell receptor beta chains sequenced from one sample in a study of blood T cell repertoires in COVID-19. TCRdb's copy holds only in-frame clones and misses some; the assay was immunoSEQ multiplex PCR. The table records 40,000 to 55,000 clones, approximately 86% of them present only once. The sample was peripheral blood. These receptors originate from a woman aged 70 to 79 with acute or convalescent COVID-19.

The chain employs TRBV28 and TRBJ2-3, with 9 bases fitting TRBD2. V lost 7 bases and J lost 1; bases outside the gene matches: 3. This CDR3 has 14 amino acids. Germline V lookup: CDR1 MDHEN, CDR2 SYDVKM. The CDR3 nucleotides are TGTGCCAGCAAGGTAGCGGGAGGCACAGATACGCAGTATTTT. It yields the protein CASKVAGGTDTQYF.

The CDR3 DNA reads TGCGCCAGCAGAAACCCTCTAGGACAGTTCTTC. Amino acids: CASRNPLGQFF. The chain couples TRBV5-1 to TRBJ2-1; no reliable D call. The V gene's germline CDR1 is SGHRS and CDR2 YFSETQ. This CDR3 is built from 11 residues. The germline V and J ends were trimmed by 5 bases and 13 bases, with 13 bases remaining between them.

The gene calls are TRBV6-6 and TRBJ1-2; TRBD1 matches at 9 bases. The CDR3 consists of 15 residues. Germline V CDR1 and CDR2: MNHNY, SVGAGI (reference sequence). The V and J ends lost 5 bases and 8 bases, in that order; junction bases with no gene match: 12. The CDR3 sequence is CASSNPGQGDWGYTF. DNA of the CDR3: TGTGCCAGCAGTAACCCGGGACAGGGAGATTGGGGCTACACCTTC.

This clone was seen more than once but under ten times. CDR3 DNA: TGTGCCAGCACATTCCAGGGGAATGAAAAACTGTTTTTT. Protein: CASTFQGNEKLFF. The chain has TRBV21-1 and TRBJ1-4; TRBD1, the D gene given by the table, was not confirmed from the DNA. TRBV21-1 is shown as a pseudogene. The CDR3 length is 13 residues.

The gene calls are TRBV11-3 and TRBJ2-1; D not resolved. The CDR3 consists of 15 residues. Trimming took 3 bases from V and 0 from J, leaving 9 bases between them. Germline V gene data show CDR1 as SGHNT and CDR2 as YENEEA. The CDR3 DNA reads as TGTGCCAGCAGCTTCCGGCGGAGCTCCTACAATGAGCAGTTCTTC. Its protein product is CASSFRRSSYNEQFF.